This T cell receptor beta chain was observed in a study of regulatory T cells in long-lasting Graves disease. To make TCR beta libraries, researchers used iRepertoire HTBI primers and Arm-PCR of CDR3 regions. TCRdb re-called the multiplex PCR reads with MiXCR, one entry per CDR3 protein. Of a few hundred thousand distinct CDR3 sequences in the sample, over 15% were seen once. This clonotype occurred many times. The CDR3 is 14 amino acids. In germline, CDR1 is SQVTM, CDR2 ANQGSEA. The junction had 4 bases not matched to a gene; V was cut back by 4 bases and J by 2 bases. The time point here: newly diagnosed GD, antithyroid drugs for less than 3 months. PBMCs were the source of the RNA used for TCR sequencing. In addition, the sample was reused for a study of T cells in Graves' hyperthyroidism and ophthalmopathy.

This chain uses TRBV29-1 with TRBJ2-7; TRBD1 matches 11 bases. This receptor was taken from a man aged 35-49 years with Graves disease. The sample here was peripheral blood mononuclear cells (PBMCs), taken at new diagnosis, from a patient treated with antithyroid drugs. The chain's CDR3 is CSVGMGQGAYEQYF. The CDR3 DNA follows: TGCAGCGTTGGAATGGGACAGGGGGCCTACGAGCAGTACTTC.